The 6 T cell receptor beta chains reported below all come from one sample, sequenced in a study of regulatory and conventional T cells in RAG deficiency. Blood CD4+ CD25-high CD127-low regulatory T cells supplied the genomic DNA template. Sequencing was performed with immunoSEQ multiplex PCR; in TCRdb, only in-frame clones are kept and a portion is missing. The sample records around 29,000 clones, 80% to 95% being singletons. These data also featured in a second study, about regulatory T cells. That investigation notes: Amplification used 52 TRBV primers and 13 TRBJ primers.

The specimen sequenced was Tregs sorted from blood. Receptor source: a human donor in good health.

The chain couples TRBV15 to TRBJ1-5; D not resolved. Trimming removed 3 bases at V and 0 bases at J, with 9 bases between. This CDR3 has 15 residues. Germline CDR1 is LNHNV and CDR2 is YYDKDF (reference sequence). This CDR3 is CATSRGVYSNQPQHF. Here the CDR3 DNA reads TGTGCCACCAGCAGGGGCGTTTATAGCAATCAGCCCCAGCATTTT.

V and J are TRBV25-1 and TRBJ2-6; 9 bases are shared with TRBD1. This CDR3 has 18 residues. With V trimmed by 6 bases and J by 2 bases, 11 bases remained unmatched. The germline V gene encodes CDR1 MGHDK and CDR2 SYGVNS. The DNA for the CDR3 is TGTGCCAGCAGCGATTACAGGACAGGGGCGGCTGGGGCCAACGTCCTGACTTTC. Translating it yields CASSDYRTGAAGANVLTF.

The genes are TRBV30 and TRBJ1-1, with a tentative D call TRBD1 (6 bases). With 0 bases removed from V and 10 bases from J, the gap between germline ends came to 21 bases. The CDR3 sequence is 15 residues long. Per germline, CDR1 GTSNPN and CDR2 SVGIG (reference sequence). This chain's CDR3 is CAWSVRSGARWTAFF. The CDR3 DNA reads TGTGCCTGGAGTGTACGGTCGGGGGCTAGGTGGACAGCTTTCTTT. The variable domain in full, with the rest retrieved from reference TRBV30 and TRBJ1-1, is SQTIHQWPATLVQPVGSPLSLECTVEGTSNPNLYWYRQAAGRGLQLLFYSVGIGQISSEVPQNLSASRPQDRQFILSSKKLLLSDSGFYLCAWSVRSGARWTAFFGQGTRLTVV.

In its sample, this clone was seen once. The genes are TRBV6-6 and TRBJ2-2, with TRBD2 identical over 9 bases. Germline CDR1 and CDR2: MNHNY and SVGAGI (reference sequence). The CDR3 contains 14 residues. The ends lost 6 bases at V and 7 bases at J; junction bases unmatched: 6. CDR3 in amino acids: CASSAGLAGGELFF. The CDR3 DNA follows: TGTGCCAGCAGCGCGGGACTAGCTGGCGGGGAGCTGTTTTTT.

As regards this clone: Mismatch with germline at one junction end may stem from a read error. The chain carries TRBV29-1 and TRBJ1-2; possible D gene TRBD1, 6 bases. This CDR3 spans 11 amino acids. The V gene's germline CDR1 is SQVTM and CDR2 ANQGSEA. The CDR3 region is CSVEGADSYFF. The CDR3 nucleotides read TGCAGCGTTGAGGGAGCGGACAGCTACTTCTTC.

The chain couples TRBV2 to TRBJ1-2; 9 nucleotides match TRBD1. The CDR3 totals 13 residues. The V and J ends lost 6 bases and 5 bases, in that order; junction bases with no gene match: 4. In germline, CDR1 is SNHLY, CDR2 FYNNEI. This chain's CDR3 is CASSRQGVYGYTF. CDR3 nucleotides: TGTGCCAGCAGCCGACAGGGGGTTTATGGCTACACCTTC.